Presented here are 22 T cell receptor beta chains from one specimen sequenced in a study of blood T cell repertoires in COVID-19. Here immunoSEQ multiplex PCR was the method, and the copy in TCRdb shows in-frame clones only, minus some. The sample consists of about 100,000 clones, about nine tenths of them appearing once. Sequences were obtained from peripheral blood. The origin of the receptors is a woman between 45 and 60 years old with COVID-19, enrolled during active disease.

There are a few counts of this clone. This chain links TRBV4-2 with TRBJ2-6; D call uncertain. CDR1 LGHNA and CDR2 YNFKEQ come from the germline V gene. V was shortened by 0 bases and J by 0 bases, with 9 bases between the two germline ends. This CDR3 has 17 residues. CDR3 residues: CASSQDTDYSGANVLTF. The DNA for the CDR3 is TGTGCCAGCAGCCAAGACACTGATTACTCTGGGGCCAACGTCCTGACTTTC.

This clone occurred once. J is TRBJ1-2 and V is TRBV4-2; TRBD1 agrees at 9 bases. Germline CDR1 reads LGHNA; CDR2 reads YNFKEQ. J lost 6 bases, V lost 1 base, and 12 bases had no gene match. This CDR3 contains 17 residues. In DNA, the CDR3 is TGTGCCAGCAGCCAAGTTGGGACAGGGATATTCTCAGATGGCTACACCTTC. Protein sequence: CASSQVGTGIFSDGYTF.

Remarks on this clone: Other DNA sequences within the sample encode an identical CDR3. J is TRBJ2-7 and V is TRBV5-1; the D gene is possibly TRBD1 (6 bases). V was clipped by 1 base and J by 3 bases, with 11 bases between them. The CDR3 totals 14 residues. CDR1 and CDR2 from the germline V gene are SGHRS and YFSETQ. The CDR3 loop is CASSLSQGNYEQYF. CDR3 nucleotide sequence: TGCGCCAGCAGCTTGAGTCAGGGGAACTACGAGCAGTACTTC.

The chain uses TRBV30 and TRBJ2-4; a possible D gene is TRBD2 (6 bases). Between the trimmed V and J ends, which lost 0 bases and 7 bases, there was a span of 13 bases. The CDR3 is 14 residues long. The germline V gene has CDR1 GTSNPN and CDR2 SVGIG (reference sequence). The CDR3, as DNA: TGTGCCTGGAGTGTACGGAGGGATGGCAACATTCAGTACTTC. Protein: CAWSVRRDGNIQYF.

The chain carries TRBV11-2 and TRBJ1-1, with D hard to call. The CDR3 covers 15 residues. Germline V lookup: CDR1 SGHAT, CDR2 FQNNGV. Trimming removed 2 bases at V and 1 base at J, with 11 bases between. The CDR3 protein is CASSLTPRWNTEAFF. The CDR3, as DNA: TGTGCCAGCAGCTTAACACCGCGGTGGAACACTGAAGCTTTCTTT.

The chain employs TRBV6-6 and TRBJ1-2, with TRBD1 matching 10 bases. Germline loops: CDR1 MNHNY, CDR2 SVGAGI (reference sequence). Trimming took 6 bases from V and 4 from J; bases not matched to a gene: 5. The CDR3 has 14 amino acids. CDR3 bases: TGTGCCAGCAGCCGGGGACAGGGGAGCTATGGCTACACCTTC. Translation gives CASSRGQGSYGYTF.

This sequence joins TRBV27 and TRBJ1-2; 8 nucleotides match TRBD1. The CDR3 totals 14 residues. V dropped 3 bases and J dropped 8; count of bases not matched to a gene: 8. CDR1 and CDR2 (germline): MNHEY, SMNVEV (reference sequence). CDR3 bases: TGTGCCAGCAGTTTTTACCAGGGGGCGGAGGGCTACACCTTC. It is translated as CASSFYQGAEGYTF.

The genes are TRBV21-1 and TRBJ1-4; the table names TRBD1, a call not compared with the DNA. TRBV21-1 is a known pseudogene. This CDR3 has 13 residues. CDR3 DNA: TGTGCCAGCAGTGCGACAGGACATAAAGGACTGTTTTTT. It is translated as CASSATGHKGLFF.

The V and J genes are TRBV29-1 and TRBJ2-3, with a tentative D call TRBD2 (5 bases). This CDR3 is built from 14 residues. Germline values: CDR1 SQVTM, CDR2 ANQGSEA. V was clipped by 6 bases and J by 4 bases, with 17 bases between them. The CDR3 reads CSVVALPTADTQYF. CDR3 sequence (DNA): TGCAGCGTGGTAGCGCTTCCCACAGCAGATACGCAGTATTTT.

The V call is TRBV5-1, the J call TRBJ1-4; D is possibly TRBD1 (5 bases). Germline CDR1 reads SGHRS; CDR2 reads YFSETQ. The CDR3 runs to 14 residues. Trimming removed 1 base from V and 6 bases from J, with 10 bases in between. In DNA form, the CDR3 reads TGCGCCAGCAGCTTGTCAGGGAACGATGAAAAACTGTTTTTT. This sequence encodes CASSLSGNDEKLFF.

CDR3 residues: CASSYGQSTDTQYF. Here the CDR3 DNA reads TGCGCCAGCAGCTATGGACAGAGCACAGATACGCAGTATTTT. The rearrangement links TRBV5-1 to TRBJ2-3; D possibly corresponds to TRBD1 (6 bases). The V end lost 3 bases, the J end lost 0 bases, and 8 bases lay between the germline ends. The germline V gene has CDR1 SGHRS and CDR2 YFSETQ. This CDR3 has 14 amino acids.

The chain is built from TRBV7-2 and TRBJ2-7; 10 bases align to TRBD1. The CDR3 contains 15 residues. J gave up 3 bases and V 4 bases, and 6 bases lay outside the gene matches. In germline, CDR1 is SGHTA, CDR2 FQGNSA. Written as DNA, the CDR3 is TGTGCCAGCAGCTGGCCCGGGACAGGGGTCTACGAGCAGTACTTC. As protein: CASSWPGTGVYEQYF.

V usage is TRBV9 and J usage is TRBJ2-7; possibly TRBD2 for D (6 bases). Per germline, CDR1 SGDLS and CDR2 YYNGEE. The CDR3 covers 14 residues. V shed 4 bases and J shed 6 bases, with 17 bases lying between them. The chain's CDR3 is CASSQGGDGREQYF. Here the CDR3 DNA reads TGTGCCAGCAGCCAGGGCGGGGACGGGCGCGAGCAGTACTTC. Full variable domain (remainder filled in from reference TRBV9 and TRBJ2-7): DSGVTQTPKHLITATGQRVTLRCSPRSGDLSVYWYQQSLDQGLQFLIQYYNGEERAKGNILERFSAQQFPDLHSELNLSSLELGDSALYFCASSQGGDGREQYFGPGTRLTVT.

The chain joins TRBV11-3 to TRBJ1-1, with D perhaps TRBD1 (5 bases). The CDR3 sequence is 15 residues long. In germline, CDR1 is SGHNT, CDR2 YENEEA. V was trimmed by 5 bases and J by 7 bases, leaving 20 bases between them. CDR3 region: CASSPSPQGFGEAFF. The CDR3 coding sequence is TGTGCCAGCAGCCCCAGCCCGCAGGGATTCGGTGAAGCTTTCTTT.

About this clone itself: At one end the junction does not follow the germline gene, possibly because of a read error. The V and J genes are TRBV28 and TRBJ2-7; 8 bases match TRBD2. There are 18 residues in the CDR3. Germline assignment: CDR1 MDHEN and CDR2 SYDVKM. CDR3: CASSTAGLGTSGSSEQYF. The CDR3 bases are TGTGCCAGCAGTACTGCGGGACTAGGTACCTCGGGATCCTCCGAGCAGTACTTC. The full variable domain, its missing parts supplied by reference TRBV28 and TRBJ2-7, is DVKVTQSSRYLVKRTGEKVFLECVQDMDHENMFWYRQDPGLGLRLIYFSYDVKMKEKGDIPEGYSVSREKKERFSLILESASTNQTSMYLCASSTAGLGTSGSSEQYFGPGTRLTVT.

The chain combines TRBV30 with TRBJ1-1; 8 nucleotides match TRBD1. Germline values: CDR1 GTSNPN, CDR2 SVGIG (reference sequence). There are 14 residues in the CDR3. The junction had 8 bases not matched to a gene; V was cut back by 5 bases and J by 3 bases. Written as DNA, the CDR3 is TGTGCCTGGGTAGAGACAGGGGTCGACACTGAAGCTTTCTTT. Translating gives CAWVETGVDTEAFF.

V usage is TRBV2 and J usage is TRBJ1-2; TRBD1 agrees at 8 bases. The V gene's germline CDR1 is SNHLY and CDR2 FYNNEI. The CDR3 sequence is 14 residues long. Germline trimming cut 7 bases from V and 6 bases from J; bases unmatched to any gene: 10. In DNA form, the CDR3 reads TGTGCCAGCACCGGGACAGGAATTTTAGATGGCTACACCTTC. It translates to CASTGTGILDGYTF.

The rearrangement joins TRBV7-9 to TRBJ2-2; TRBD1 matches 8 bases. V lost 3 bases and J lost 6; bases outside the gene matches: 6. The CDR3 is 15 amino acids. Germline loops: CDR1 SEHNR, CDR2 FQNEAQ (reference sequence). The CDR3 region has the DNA TGTGCCAGCAGCTTGAGTCAGGGGGCGGCCGGGGAGCTGTTTTTT. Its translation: CASSLSQGAAGELFF.

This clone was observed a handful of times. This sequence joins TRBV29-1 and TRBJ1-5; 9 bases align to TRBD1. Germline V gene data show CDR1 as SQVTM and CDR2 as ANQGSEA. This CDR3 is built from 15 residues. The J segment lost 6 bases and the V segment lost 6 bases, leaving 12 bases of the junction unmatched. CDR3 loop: CSVTTGTGSGQPQHF. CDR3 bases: TGCAGCGTCACAACCGGGACAGGGTCTGGTCAGCCCCAGCATTTT.

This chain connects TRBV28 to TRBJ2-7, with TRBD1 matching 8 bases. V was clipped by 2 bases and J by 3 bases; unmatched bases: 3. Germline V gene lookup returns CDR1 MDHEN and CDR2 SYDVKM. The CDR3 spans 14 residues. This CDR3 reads CASSLEQGDYEQYF. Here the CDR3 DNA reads TGTGCCAGCAGTTTAGAACAGGGGGACTACGAGCAGTACTTC.

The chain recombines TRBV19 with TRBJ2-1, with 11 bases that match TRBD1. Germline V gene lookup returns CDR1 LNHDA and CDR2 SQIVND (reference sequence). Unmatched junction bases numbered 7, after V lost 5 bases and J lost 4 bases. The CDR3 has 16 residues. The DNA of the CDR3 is TGTGCCAGTAGTGCGTCGGGACAGGGGGTTTACAATGAGCAGTTCTTC. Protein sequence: CASSASGQGVYNEQFF.

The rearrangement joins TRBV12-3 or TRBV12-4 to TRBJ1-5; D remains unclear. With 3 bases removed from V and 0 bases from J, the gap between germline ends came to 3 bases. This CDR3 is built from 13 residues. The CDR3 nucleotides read TGTGCCAGCAGTTTCGGTAGCAATCAGCCCCAGCATTTT. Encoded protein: CASSFGSNQPQHF.